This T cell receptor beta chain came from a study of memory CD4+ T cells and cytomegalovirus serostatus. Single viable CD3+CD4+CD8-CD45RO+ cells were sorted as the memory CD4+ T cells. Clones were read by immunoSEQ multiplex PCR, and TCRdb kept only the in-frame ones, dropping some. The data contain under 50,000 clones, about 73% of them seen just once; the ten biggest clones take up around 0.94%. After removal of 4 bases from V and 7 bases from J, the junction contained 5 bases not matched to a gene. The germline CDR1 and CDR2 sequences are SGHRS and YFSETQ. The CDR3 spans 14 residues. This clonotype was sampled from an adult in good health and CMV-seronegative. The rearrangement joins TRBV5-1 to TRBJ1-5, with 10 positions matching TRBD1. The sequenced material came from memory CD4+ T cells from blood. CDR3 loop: CASSPGTGEQPQHF. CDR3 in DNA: TGCGCCAGCAGCCCCGGGACAGGGGAACAGCCCCAGCATTTT.